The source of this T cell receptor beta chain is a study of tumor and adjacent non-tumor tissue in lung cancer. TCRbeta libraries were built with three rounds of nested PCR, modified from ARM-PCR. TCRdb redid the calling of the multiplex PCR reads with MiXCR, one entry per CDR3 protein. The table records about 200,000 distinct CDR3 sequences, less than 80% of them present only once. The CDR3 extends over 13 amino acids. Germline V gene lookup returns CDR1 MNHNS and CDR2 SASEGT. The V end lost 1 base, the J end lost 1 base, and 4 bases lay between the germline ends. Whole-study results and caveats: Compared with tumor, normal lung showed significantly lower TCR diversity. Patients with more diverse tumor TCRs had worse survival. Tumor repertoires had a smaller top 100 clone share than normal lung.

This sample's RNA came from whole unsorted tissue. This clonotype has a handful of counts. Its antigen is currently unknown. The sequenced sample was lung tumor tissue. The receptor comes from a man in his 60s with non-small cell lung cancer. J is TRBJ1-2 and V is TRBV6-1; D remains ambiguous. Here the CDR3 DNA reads TGTGCCAGCAGTGAAGTGCTTAACTATGGCTACACCTTC. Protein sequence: CASSEVLNYGYTF.